These 7 T cell receptor beta chains came from one sample sequenced in a study of early T cells in non-severe SARS-CoV-2 infection. Each CDR3 protein is one row after TCRdb ran MiXCR on the 5' RACE reads. This sample has around 58,000 distinct CDR3 sequences; roughly 8.2% occur once, and the top ten carry 10% to 13%. Material: whole blood, obtained at baseline. These receptors were collected from an adult who was a healthcare worker with PCR-confirmed SARS-CoV-2 infection or an uninfected control (not recorded which).

The V call is TRBV10-3, the J call TRBJ2-7; D ambiguous. V was cut by 10 bases and J by 0 bases, with 16 bases left in between. This CDR3 contains 14 residues. The germline V gene has CDR1 ENHRY and CDR2 SYGVKD. The CDR3 here is CATLDHVSSYEQYF. The CDR3 coding sequence is TGTGCCACTCTGGACCACGTAAGCTCCTACGAGCAGTACTTC.

This clonotype has ten or more counts. The chain couples TRBV29-1 to TRBJ2-1, with TRBD2 matching 11 bases. Germline V lookup: CDR1 SQVTM, CDR2 ANQGSEA. The CDR3 spans 13 residues. V gave up 7 bases and J gave up 15 bases; unmatched junction bases: 14. CDR3 residues: CSAADFLAGGGFF. The DNA of the CDR3 is TGCAGCGCTGCTGACTTCCTAGCGGGGGGAGGGTTCTTC.

The chain links TRBV10-3 to TRBJ2-5; D is possibly TRBD1 (6 bases). Germline CDR1 ENHRY, CDR2 SYGVKD. V lost 3 bases to trimming and J lost 4 bases, with 12 bases between them. CDR3 length: 14 residues. The chain's CDR3 is CAISEGRGVETQYF. The CDR3 region has the DNA TGTGCCATCAGTGAAGGCAGGGGTGTAGAGACCCAGTACTTC.

This clonotype was seen ten or more times. V usage is TRBV5-1 and J usage is TRBJ2-7, with D perhaps TRBD2 (6 bases). Trimming cost V 4 bases and J 0 bases, with 14 bases left between them. The germline gives CDR1 SGHRS, CDR2 YFSETQ. CDR3 length: 15 amino acids. CDR3 nucleotide sequence: TGCGCCAGCAGCCCGGCCGGCGGGGTCTCCTACGAGCAGTACTTC. Amino acid sequence: CASSPAGGVSYEQYF.

This clonotype was detected many times. The chain joins TRBV12-3 or TRBV12-4 to TRBJ2-3; 9 nucleotides match TRBD1. After removal of 7 bases from V and 1 base from J, the junction contained 15 bases not matched to a gene. CDR3 size: 18 residues. CDR3 bases: TGTGCCAGCACCCCCGGGACAGGGACCGAGTTGGGCACAGATACGCAGTATTTT. This sequence encodes CASTPGTGTELGTDTQYF.

This clonotype was counted at least ten times. The chain has TRBV27 and TRBJ2-1; D gene uncertain. CDR3 length: 17 residues. Germline V lookup: CDR1 MNHEY, CDR2 SMNVEV (reference sequence). The ends were cut back, 0 bases at V and 0 bases at J, with 12 bases in the middle. The CDR3: CASSLSPHGSSYNEQFF. The CDR3 DNA is TGTGCCAGCAGTTTATCCCCTCACGGCAGCTCCTACAATGAGCAGTTCTTC.

The rearrangement links TRBV6-5 to TRBJ2-2; 10 nucleotides agree with TRBD2. The germline CDR1 and CDR2 sequences are MNHEY and SVGAGI. The CDR3 totals 18 residues. The V and J ends lost 0 bases and 4 bases, in that order; junction bases with no gene match: 8. In DNA, the CDR3 is TGTGCCAGCAGTTACTCGAGGACTAGCGGAGTCAGCACCGGGGAGCTGTTTTTT. The encoded protein is CASSYSRTSGVSTGELFF.